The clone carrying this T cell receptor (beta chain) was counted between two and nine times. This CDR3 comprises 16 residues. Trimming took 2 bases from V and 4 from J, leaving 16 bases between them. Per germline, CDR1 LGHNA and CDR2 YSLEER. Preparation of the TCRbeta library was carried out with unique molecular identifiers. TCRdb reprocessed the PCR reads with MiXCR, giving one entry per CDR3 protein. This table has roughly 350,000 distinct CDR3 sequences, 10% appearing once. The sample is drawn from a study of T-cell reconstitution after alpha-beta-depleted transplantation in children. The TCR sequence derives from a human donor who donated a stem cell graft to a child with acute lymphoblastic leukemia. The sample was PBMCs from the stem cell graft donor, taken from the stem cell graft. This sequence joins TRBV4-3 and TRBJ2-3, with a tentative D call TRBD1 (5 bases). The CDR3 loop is CASSQITQGRADTQYF. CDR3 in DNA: TGCGCCAGCAGCCAAATCACCCAGGGTAGGGCAGATACGCAGTATTTT.